This T cell receptor beta chain derives from a study of blood T cell repertoires in COVID-19. Study as a whole: Specimens from acute and convalescent COVID-19 originated in the United States, Italy and Spain. PBMCs, B-cell-depleted T cells, or T cells were the source of the cDNA or gDNA that made up the material.

With 5 bases clipped from V and 3 bases from J, the junction kept 3 bases outside the gene matches. The CDR3 has 13 amino acids. CDR1 and CDR2 from the germline V gene are SQVTM and ANQGSEA. Original methodology: Counts of nucleated cells, estimated from reference gene primer amplification, were obtained. Method: immunoSEQ multiplex PCR; TCRdb's copy keeps in-frame clones and lacks some. The DNA was the basis for D and trimming; V, J and clone size are from that table. There are 90,000 to 120,000 clones in the sample; 80% to 95% occur only once, and 1% to 1.5% lies in the top ten. The sequence derives from a woman in her thirties with acute or convalescent COVID-19. The chain links TRBV29-1 to TRBJ1-4; 7 bases fit TRBD1. The sample comprised peripheral blood. Here the CDR3 reads CSVRGTANEKLFF. In DNA, the CDR3 is TGCAGCGTTCGCGGGACAGCTAATGAAAAACTGTTTTTT.